This is a list of T cell receptor beta chains from one sample in a study of blood T cell repertoires in COVID-19. The protocol was immunoSEQ multiplex PCR, while the TCRdb copy is restricted to in-frame clones and leaves out a portion. The repertoire holds 250,000 or so clones, around 86% seen once, with under 3% in the top ten. Sequencing was done on a sample of PBMCs or T cells enriched from blood (not recorded which). These receptors all stem from a woman between 18 and 30 years old who had recovered from COVID-19. The CDR3 runs from the conserved cysteine through the conserved F or W. Each record gives: D gene, V gene, J gene, clone size, CDR3 protein, CDR3 DNA. The D gene is left open where the match is weak. A row's size may be missing; if present it is once, few, many or a size class.

d_gene: .
v_gene: TRBV29-1
j_gene: TRBJ2-1
abundance: .
CDR3aa: CSVRLVNPYNEQFF
CDR3nt: TGCAGCGTTCGGTTGGTGAATCCCTACAATGAGCAGTTCTTC

d_gene: .
v_gene: TRBV28
j_gene: TRBJ2-3
abundance: .
CDR3aa: CASSLFVVGGDTQYF
CDR3nt: TGTGCCAGCAGTTTATTCGTGGTTGGAGGAGATACGCAGTATTTT

d_gene: .
v_gene: TRBV7-9
j_gene: TRBJ1-5
abundance: once
CDR3aa: CASSDIGDQPQHF
CDR3nt: TGTGCCAGCAGCGACATCGGGGATCAGCCCCAGCATTTT

d_gene: .
v_gene: TRBV7-9
j_gene: TRBJ1-1
abundance: .
CDR3aa: CASSLAASRGGREGTEAFF
CDR3nt: TGTGCCAGCAGCTTAGCAGCGTCCCGGGGGGGGCGAGAAGGCACTGAAGCTTTCTTT

d_gene: .
v_gene: TRBV7-2
j_gene: TRBJ1-5
abundance: .
CDR3aa: CASSLSPGSGQPQHF
CDR3nt: TGTGCCAGCAGCTTGAGCCCCGGGTCGGGACAGCCCCAGCATTTT

d_gene: TRBD1
v_gene: TRBV6-5
j_gene: TRBJ2-5
abundance: .
CDR3aa: CASRMGQGSKAQYF
CDR3nt: TGTGCCAGCAGGATGGGACAGGGGAGTAAGGCCCAGTACTTC

d_gene: .
v_gene: TRBV27
j_gene: TRBJ1-2
abundance: .
CDR3aa: CASSLWGGRGYTF
CDR3nt: TGTGCCAGCAGCCTATGGGGGGGAAGGGGCTACACCTTC

d_gene: TRBD1
v_gene: TRBV6-5
j_gene: TRBJ1-1
abundance: once
CDR3aa: CASSPNGQGNTEAFF
CDR3nt: TGTGCCAGCAGTCCTAACGGACAGGGTAACACTGAAGCTTTCTTT

d_gene: TRBD1
v_gene: TRBV4-3
j_gene: TRBJ2-4
abundance: .
CDR3aa: CASSPGGLTGNIQYF
CDR3nt: TGCGCCAGCAGCCCAGGGGGTTTGACAGGGAACATTCAGTACTTC

d_gene: TRBD2
v_gene: TRBV19
j_gene: TRBJ2-1
abundance: .
CDR3aa: CASTKPSGTSFRNSYNEQFF
CDR3nt: TGTGCCAGTACTAAACCTTCCGGGACTAGCTTCCGTAACTCCTACAATGAGCAGTTCTTC

d_gene: .
v_gene: TRBV19
j_gene: TRBJ1-5
abundance: .
CDR3aa: CASSIINGGISHSNQPQHF
CDR3nt: TGTGCCAGTAGTATCATTAATGGGGGGATTTCTCATAGCAATCAGCCCCAGCATTTT

d_gene: TRBD1
v_gene: TRBV9
j_gene: TRBJ2-3
abundance: .
CDR3aa: CASSKRQGSTDTQYF
CDR3nt: TGTGCCAGCAGCAAACGACAGGGCAGCACAGATACGCAGTATTTT

d_gene: TRBD1
v_gene: TRBV5-1
j_gene: TRBJ2-2
abundance: .
CDR3aa: CASSLEQGTDTGELFF
CDR3nt: TGCGCCAGCAGCTTGGAGCAGGGGACAGACACCGGGGAGCTGTTTTTT

d_gene: .
v_gene: TRBV3-1/TRBV3-2
j_gene: TRBJ1-3
abundance: .
CDR3aa: CASSIGGFSGNTIYF
CDR3nt: TGTGCCAGCAGCATCGGGGGGTTCTCTGGAAACACCATATATTTT

d_gene: TRBD2
v_gene: TRBV4-2
j_gene: TRBJ2-1
abundance: .
CDR3aa: CASSQALAGGSYNEQFF
CDR3nt: TGTGCCAGCAGCCAAGCCCTAGCGGGGGGATCTTACAATGAGCAGTTCTTC

d_gene: TRBD1
v_gene: TRBV28
j_gene: TRBJ1-3
abundance: .
CDR3aa: CASSLGTERNTIYF
CDR3nt: TGTGCCAGCAGTTTGGGGACAGAAAGAAACACCATATATTTT